Listed here is a single T cell receptor beta chain. TCRdb re-called the RT-PCR reads through MiXCR, storing one row per CDR3 protein. The sample yields about a million distinct CDR3 sequences, approximately 19% seen once. The CDR3 is 14 amino acids. The V end lost 0 bases, the J end lost 8 bases, and 16 bases lay between the germline ends. The germline V gene encodes CDR1 DFQATT and CDR2 SNEGSKA (reference sequence). These data are taken from a study of patients and donors after allogeneic stem cell transplantation. The clonotype comes from a human donor who was either an allogeneic HSCT recipient or a stem cell or donor lymphocyte infusion donor (not recorded which). It is not recorded whose cells these are; they may come from a transplant donor. Sequencing used blood, either unsorted or a sorted T cell fraction (not recorded which). V is TRBV20-1 and J is TRBJ1-2; D is unclear. The CDR3 protein is CSARDPGLQRGYTF. DNA for the CDR3: TGCAGTGCTAGAGACCCCGGCCTTCAACGGGGCTACACCTTC.